Presented here are 3 T cell receptor beta chains from one specimen sequenced in a study of blood T cell repertoires in COVID-19. Profiled with immunoSEQ multiplex PCR; TCRdb holds only in-frame clones, not every one. This sample has 150,000 to 250,000 clones, with approximately 83% found just once. The source material was PBMCs or T cells enriched from blood (not recorded which). Source of these receptors: a man aged 35 to 55 who had recovered from COVID-19.

This clone appeared a single time. V and J are TRBV30 and TRBJ1-2; D not certain. V was cut by 0 bases and J by 8 bases, with 13 bases left in between. The V gene's germline CDR1 is GTSNPN and CDR2 SVGIG (reference sequence). CDR3 length: 13 residues. The chain's CDR3 is CAWSVSGIRGYTF. The CDR3 DNA follows: TGTGCCTGGAGTGTATCCGGGATTCGAGGCTACACCTTC.

The V and J genes are TRBV19 and TRBJ2-7; 8 nucleotides agree with TRBD1. CDR1 and CDR2 (germline): LNHDA, SQIVND (reference sequence). V was clipped by 6 bases and J by 0 bases; unmatched bases: 1. This CDR3 has 13 residues. The CDR3 here is CASSTGGSYEQYF. In DNA form, the CDR3 reads TGTGCCAGTAGCACAGGGGGCTCCTACGAGCAGTACTTC.

The chain joins TRBV25-1 to TRBJ1-3; D gene unclear. The V end was cut by 4 bases, the J end by 4 bases, with 5 bases between. In germline, CDR1 is MGHDK, CDR2 SYGVNS. This CDR3 has 12 amino acids. Written as DNA, the CDR3 is TGTGCCAGCAGTGGTGGCGGAAACACCATATATTTT. It translates to CASSGGGNTIYF.